This T cell receptor beta chain originates from a study of CD8+ T cells in alopecia areata. The overall study: It was oral tofacitinib, at 5 to 10 mg twice daily, that treated patients received. For 6 to 18 months, tofacitinib was taken, and 6 months off drug followed. Findings of the study overall: Patients showed less clear TCR sequence sharing than mice, possibly partly because of HLA diversity. Elevated clonality characterized lesional scalp relative to normal scalp, particularly in alopecia totalis/universalis.

J gave up 2 bases and V 6 bases, and 6 bases lay outside the gene matches. Looked up from germline, CDR1 is SQVTM and CDR2 is ANQGSEA. The CDR3 runs 14 residues. Extraction of RNA preceded its reverse transcription into cDNA, which served as the sequencing template. The table came from immunoSEQ multiplex PCR; TCRdb's copy has only in-frame clones and leaves some out. The sample has 180,000 or so clones, about 67% seen once; the top ten hold about an eighth. This clone was seen only a few times. The target antigen is unknown. The gene calls are TRBV29-1 and TRBJ2-5, with TRBD1 matching over 10 bases. Sequenced here: CD8+ T cells sorted from blood, sampled at week 0. The receptor was isolated from a human donor with alopecia areata. DNA for the CDR3: TGCAGCGTCGCCGGGACAGGGGAACAAGAGACCCAGTACTTC. Its protein product is CSVAGTGEQETQYF.